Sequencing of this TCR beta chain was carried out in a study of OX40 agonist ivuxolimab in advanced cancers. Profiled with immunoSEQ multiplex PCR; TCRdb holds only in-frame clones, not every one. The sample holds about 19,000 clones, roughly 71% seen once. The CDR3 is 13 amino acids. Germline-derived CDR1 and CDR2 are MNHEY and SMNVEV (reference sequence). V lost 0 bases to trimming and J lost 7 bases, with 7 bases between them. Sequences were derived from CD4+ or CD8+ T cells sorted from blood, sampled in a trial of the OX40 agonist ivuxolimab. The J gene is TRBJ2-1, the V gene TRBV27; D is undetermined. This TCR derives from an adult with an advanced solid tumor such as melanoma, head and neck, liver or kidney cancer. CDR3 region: CASSLSSSNEQFF. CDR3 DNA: TGTGCCAGCAGTTTATCGTCTAGTAATGAGCAGTTCTTC.